The 5 T cell receptor beta chains below all came from one sample that was sequenced in a study of T cells after yellow fever vaccination. TCRdb reanalysed the 5' RACE reads using MiXCR and keeps one entry per CDR3 protein. The sample lists over 100,000 distinct CDR3 sequences, more than 7.5% seen once, with approximately 24% in the top ten. The sample here was CD8+ T cells sorted from PBMCs, taken 45 days after the yellow fever booster vaccination. The receptors stem from a man aged 25 to 40 who received the YFV17D yellow fever vaccine.

The sample holds many counts of this clonotype. The V call is TRBV6-6, the J call TRBJ1-1, with 8 bases identical to TRBD1. This CDR3 spans 13 amino acids. The V segment lost 10 bases and the J segment 4 bases; nucleotides outside the gene matches: 8. Looked up from germline, CDR1 is MNHNY and CDR2 is SVGAGI (reference sequence). The CDR3 here is CATTGGGGTEAFF. The CDR3 coding sequence is TGTGCCACAACAGGGGGGGGCGGCACTGAAGCTTTCTTT.

The chain uses TRBV27 and TRBJ1-1; 7 nucleotides agree with TRBD1. After removal of 3 bases from V and 5 bases from J, the junction contained 12 bases not matched to a gene. The CDR3 contains 16 residues. Looked up from germline, CDR1 is MNHEY and CDR2 is SMNVEV (reference sequence). CDR3: CASSFRSDREGTEAFF. The CDR3 DNA is TGTGCCAGCAGTTTTCGGAGTGACAGGGAAGGGACTGAAGCTTTCTTT.

This clonotype showed up many times. V is TRBV5-1 and J is TRBJ2-7; D unclear. The V and J ends lost 4 bases and 3 bases respectively, with 14 bases between them. Germline CDR1 SGHRS, CDR2 YFSETQ. CDR3 size: 14 residues. CDR3 sequence reads: CASSVGTAGYEQYF. The CDR3 DNA reads as TGCGCCAGCAGCGTCGGAACAGCTGGCTACGAGCAGTACTTC.

This clonotype was seen many times. The chain joins TRBV20-1 to TRBJ1-1, with TRBD1 matching 7 bases. CDR3 length: 14 residues. The trim removed 5 bases at V and 3 bases at J, leaving 9 bases unmatched. Germline assignment: CDR1 DFQATT and CDR2 SNEGSKA (reference sequence). The CDR3 protein is CSAYDRVVHTEAFF. DNA for the CDR3: TGCAGTGCTTACGACAGGGTGGTGCACACTGAAGCTTTCTTT.

This clonotype has a handful of counts. The chain carries TRBV4-2 and TRBJ2-2; D is perhaps TRBD1 (5 bases). The germline V and J ends were trimmed by 1 base and 2 bases, with 14 bases remaining between them. This CDR3 spans 17 amino acids. Germline values: CDR1 LGHNA, CDR2 YNFKEQ. The CDR3 DNA follows: TGTGCCAGCAGCCAAGTAGGTTCCGGACAAAACACCGGGGAGCTGTTTTTT. Translation: CASSQVGSGQNTGELFF.